A single sample is the source of the 12 T cell receptor beta chains below, sequenced in a study of shared clonotypes between healthy human individuals. Measured with immunoSEQ multiplex PCR; TCRdb has only the in-frame clones, and not every one. Of approximately 940,000 clones in the sample, 76% were seen once. The specimen was memory CD4+ T cells sorted from blood. Specified subset: CD45RA-negative fraction. The receptors were sampled from a young man in good health.

Comment on this clone: This sequence may be a read error, since a much larger clone differs from it by one base. This sample also contains other DNA sequences that code for the same CDR3. This chain links TRBV6-1 with TRBJ2-7, with TRBD1 matching over 7 bases. Germline CDR1 is MNHNS and CDR2 is SASEGT. The CDR3 totals 15 residues. The CDR3 loop is CASSELRDSSYEQYF. The CDR3 DNA follows: TGTGCCAGCAGTGAACTCCGGGACAGCTCCTACGAACAGTACTTC.

The chain is built from TRBV6-1 and TRBJ2-2, with D possibly being TRBD2 (6 bases). Trimming took 6 bases from V and 7 from J, leaving 15 bases between them. Per the germline V gene, CDR1 is MNHNS and CDR2 is SASEGT. This CDR3 has 14 residues. CDR3 sequence: CASRIDGGNGELFF. The CDR3 DNA reads TGTGCCAGCAGGATTGATGGGGGGAACGGGGAGCTGTTTTTT.

This rearrangement joins TRBV5-1 to TRBJ1-5; no clear D. This CDR3 has 16 amino acids. The germline gives CDR1 SGHRS, CDR2 YFSETQ. Trimming pared 0 bases from V and 2 bases from J, leaving 12 bases between. Written as DNA, the CDR3 is TGCGCCAGCAGCTTGGGTACCCAGAGCGGCAATCAGCCCCAGCATTTT. This codes for CASSLGTQSGNQPQHF.

This clone occurred many times. At the DNA level, this CDR3 is encoded by other sequences in the same sample as well. V and J are TRBV11-2 and TRBJ2-7; no clear D. This CDR3 comprises 11 residues. Trimming removed 2 bases at V and 5 bases at J, with 4 bases between. Germline loops: CDR1 SGHAT, CDR2 FQNNGV. The CDR3 DNA reads TGTGCCAGCAGCTTACTCCACGAGCAGTACTTC. Amino acid sequence: CASSLLHEQYF. Variable domain in full (rest from reference TRBV11-2 and TRBJ2-7): EAGVAQSPRYKIIEKRQSVAFWCNPISGHATLYWYQQILGQGPKLLIQFQNNGVVDDSQLPKDRFSAERLKGVDSTLKIQPAKLEDSAVYLCASSLLHEQYFGPGTRLTVT.

This clone turned up a few times. V is TRBV18 and J is TRBJ2-2, with TRBD1 matching over 8 bases. Germline CDR1 reads KGHSH; CDR2 reads LQKENI. This CDR3 contains 16 residues. Trimming removed 6 bases from V and 0 bases from J; junction bases left unmatched: 6. CDR3: CASSRRQGSNTGELFF. CDR3 coding DNA: TGTGCCAGCTCGCGGCGACAGGGGTCGAACACCGGGGAGCTGTTTTTT.

The chain uses TRBV30 and TRBJ1-5; a weak D match, TRBD1 (5 bases). The germline V gene has CDR1 GTSNPN and CDR2 SVGIG (reference sequence). CDR3 size: 16 residues. Trimming cost V 3 bases and J 8 bases, with 23 bases left between them. In DNA form, the CDR3 reads TGTGCCTGGAGCACCCATGACAGACGTGGGTATGAGCCCCAGCATTTT. It is translated as CAWSTHDRRGYEPQHF.

The chain couples TRBV27 to TRBJ1-5; D perhaps matches TRBD1 (6 bases). Trimming removed 3 bases from V and 7 bases from J, with 10 bases in between. The CDR3 is made up of 13 amino acids. CDR1 MNHEY and CDR2 SMNVEV come from the germline V gene (reference sequence). The CDR3 sequence is CASSFQGRQPQHF. The CDR3 DNA reads as TGTGCCAGCAGTTTCCAGGGGAGGCAGCCCCAGCATTTT.

The chain recombines TRBV19 with TRBJ1-5, with a possible D match to TRBD1 (6 bases). The CDR3 has 14 amino acids. The V end was cut by 3 bases, the J end by 5 bases, with 11 bases between. Germline V gene sequence: CDR1 LNHDA, CDR2 SQIVND (reference sequence). Here the CDR3 DNA reads TGTGCCAGTAGTATTAAGGGGGGCGATCAGCCCCAGCATTTT. Translating gives CASSIKGGDQPQHF.

The chain joins TRBV6-1 to TRBJ1-2; D uncertain. Trimming removed 3 bases from V and 8 bases from J, with 13 bases in between. The CDR3 totals 13 residues. Germline-derived CDR1 and CDR2 are MNHNS and SASEGT. The CDR3 protein is CASSDDREHGYTF. The CDR3 DNA follows: TGTGCCAGCAGTGACGATAGGGAGCACGGCTACACCTTC.

The V and J genes are TRBV5-6 and TRBJ1-4; 9 bases are shared with TRBD1. The CDR3 consists of 16 residues. Trimming at V came to 4 bases and at J to 3 bases, leaving 7 bases not matched to a gene. Germline V gives CDR1 SGHDT, CDR2 YYEEEE. The CDR3 is CASSPGQGHANEKLFF. The CDR3 bases are TGTGCCAGCAGCCCCGGACAGGGGCATGCTAATGAAAAACTGTTTTTT.

In this sample, this clone turned up once. V and J are TRBV4-1 and TRBJ2-4; unclear D gene. Deletions cut 6 bases from V and 4 bases from J, with 16 bases between. CDR1 is MGHRA, CDR2 YSYEKL, per germline. The CDR3 runs to 15 residues. The CDR3 sequence is CASRRLPMQKNIQYF. In DNA, the CDR3 is TGCGCCAGCAGGCGTCTGCCTATGCAAAAAAACATTCAGTACTTC.

The chain has TRBV7-2 and TRBJ1-2; unclear D gene. Deletions cut 2 bases from V and 4 bases from J, with 8 bases between. CDR1 and CDR2 from the germline V gene are SGHTA and FQGNSA. The CDR3 has 13 amino acids. CDR3 region: CASSLLDAYGYTF. The CDR3 DNA reads TGTGCCAGCAGCTTATTGGATGCCTATGGCTACACCTTC.